These T cell receptor beta chains were read from a single sample in a study of cytomegalovirus exposure and HLA in healthy donors. Sequencing used immunoSEQ multiplex PCR; TCRdb keeps in-frame clones, though not all of them. The data contain roughly 170,000 clones, about three quarters of them singletons. The sequencing sample was made of PBMCs. The origin of the receptors is a female donor in good health and CMV-seronegative. Each CDR3 is given with its conserved first and last residue. The D gene is left open where the match is weak. The size field is filled for only some rows; it gives once, few, many or a size class.

CDR3 length	D gene	V gene	J gene	clone size	CDR3 protein	CDR3 DNA
13	NA	TRBV6-1	TRBJ1-5	NA	CASSDRDNQPQHF	TGTGCCAGCAGTGACAGGGACAATCAGCCCCAGCATTTT
11	NA	TRBV29-1	TRBJ1-2	NA	CSVRLSEGYTF	TGCAGCGTAAGGCTCTCGGAGGGCTACACCTTC
16	TRBD2	TRBV7-2	TRBJ2-3	NA	CASSPYRAGGTDTQYF	TGTGCCAGCAGCCCCTACCGGGCGGGAGGCACAGATACGCAGTATTTT
14	NA	TRBV7-2	TRBJ2-7	NA	CASSLDGRNYEQYF	TGTGCCAGCAGCTTAGACGGGAGAAACTACGAGCAGTACTTC
16	TRBD1	TRBV28	TRBJ1-5	NA	CASSLQTGGGNQPQHF	TGTGCCAGCAGTCTCCAGACAGGGGGAGGGAATCAGCCCCAGCATTTT
13	NA	TRBV28	TRBJ2-7	NA	CASSYARVYEQYF	TGTGCCAGCAGCTATGCCAGGGTCTACGAGCAGTACTTC
15	TRBD2	TRBV6-5	TRBJ2-2	NA	CASMVAGANTGELFF	TGTGCCAGCATGGTAGCGGGAGCGAACACCGGGGAGCTGTTTTTT
14	TRBD2	TRBV28	TRBJ2-2	once	CASTRGGIGGELFF	TGTGCCAGCACAAGGGGAGGGATTGGCGGGGAGCTGTTTTTT
15	NA	TRBV12-5	TRBJ2-7	NA	CASGLVPGTPYEQYF	TGTGCTAGTGGTTTGGTACCCGGGACTCCCTACGAGCAGTACTTC
15	NA	TRBV27	TRBJ1-2	NA	CASSSRDTSRKGYTF	TGTGCCAGCAGTTCACGGGACACCTCTAGAAAGGGCTACACCTTC
16	TRBD2	TRBV7-6	TRBJ2-1	NA	CASSSTSGGAYNEQFF	TGTGCCAGCAGCTCAACTAGCGGGGGGGCCTACAATGAGCAGTTCTTC
14	NA	TRBV6-5	TRBJ1-4	NA	CASSAGSTNEKLFF	TGTGCCAGCAGTGCAGGCTCAACTAATGAAAAACTGTTTTTT
12	NA	TRBV5-8	TRBJ2-7	NA	CASSLGWGDSYF	TGTGCCAGCAGCTTGGGTTGGGGGGATTCTTACTTC
13	NA	TRBV27	TRBJ2-7	NA	CASSFRTSYEQYF	TGTGCCAGCAGTTTTAGGACTTCCTACGAGCAGTACTTC
15	NA	TRBV7-2	TRBJ1-1	NA	CASSLAGGLNTEAFF	TGTGCCAGCAGCTTAGCGGGGGGGTTGAACACTGAAGCTTTCTTT
14	TRBD2	TRBV10-3	TRBJ2-7	NA	CAIGQGLAGYEQYF	TGTGCCATAGGACAGGGACTAGCGGGCTACGAGCAGTACTTC
14	NA	TRBV5-1	TRBJ2-7	NA	CASSMTDQYYGQYF	TGCGCCAGCAGCATGACCGACCAGTACTACGGGCAGTACTTC
14	NA	TRBV10-3	TRBJ1-1	NA	CAISAVGTNTEAFF	TGTGCCATCAGTGCAGTTGGCACGAACACTGAAGCTTTCTTT
15	NA	TRBV19	TRBJ1-5	once	CASSIPGVVGQPQHF	TGTGCCAGTAGTATCCCCGGGGTGGTAGGTCAGCCCCAGCATTTT
14	NA	TRBV4-1	TRBJ2-1	NA	CASSQTRRSNEQFF	TGCGCCAGCAGCCAAACCCGGAGGAGTAATGAGCAGTTCTTC
14	NA	TRBV5-1	TRBJ2-7	NA	CASSLVGVSSEQYF	TGCGCCAGCAGCTTGGTCGGGGTGAGCTCCGAGCAGTACTTC
16	TRBD1	TRBV28	TRBJ2-3	NA	CASSLKRGLIADTQYF	TGTGCCAGCAGTTTAAAAAGGGGGCTCATCGCAGATACGCAGTATTTT
15	NA	TRBV7-2	TRBJ1-3	once	CASSPPRFAGNTIYF	TGTGCCAGCAGCCCACCTAGGTTCGCTGGAAACACCATATATTTT
16	NA	TRBV7-6	TRBJ2-5	NA	CASSLGSGTAYETQYF	TGTGCCAGCAGCTTGGGATCCGGGACTGCTTATGAGACCCAGTACTTC
15	TRBD1	TRBV30	TRBJ2-1	few	CAWDNTGGGGNEQFF	TGTGCCTGGGATAACACAGGGGGCGGGGGCAATGAGCAGTTCTTC
14	NA	TRBV18	TRBJ1-3	NA	CASFSGDSGNTIYF	TGTGCCAGCTTCAGCGGCGACTCTGGAAACACCATATATTTT
14	NA	TRBV7-8	TRBJ2-7	NA	CASSPREGDYEQYF	TGTGCCAGCAGCCCAAGAGAGGGAGACTACGAGCAGTACTTC
15	NA	TRBV7-6	TRBJ2-6	NA	CASSSQGPGANGLTF	TGTGCCAGCAGCTCCCAGGGTCCTGGGGCCAACGGCCTGACTTTC
15	TRBD2	TRBV5-4	TRBJ2-5	once	CASSLPAGGSETQYF	TGTGCCAGCAGCTTACCCGCGGGGGGATCAGAGACCCAGTACTTC
16	NA	TRBV10-3	TRBJ1-2	NA	CATQTPGLNANYGYTF	TGTGCCACCCAAACTCCTGGACTGAATGCGAACTATGGCTACACCTTC
15	TRBD1	TRBV7-9	TRBJ1-2	NA	CASSPRQGQEYGYTF	TGTGCCAGCAGCCCTCGCCAGGGACAGGAATATGGCTACACCTTC
18	TRBD2	TRBV6-1	TRBJ2-5	NA	CASSEQGLAGSPRETQYF	TGTGCCAGCAGTGAACAGGGACTAGCGGGATCCCCCAGAGAGACCCAGTACTTC
16	TRBD2	TRBV4-1	TRBJ2-1	once	CASSQEGAGGYNEQFF	TGCGCCAGCAGCCAAGAGGGGGCGGGGGGCTACAATGAGCAGTTCTTC
16	NA	TRBV4-1	TRBJ1-2	NA	CASSQPGTRLNYGYTF	TGCGCCAGCAGCCAGCCCGGGACACGGTTAAACTATGGCTACACCTTC
15	TRBD2	TRBV6-5	TRBJ2-7	few	CASIATSGRAHEQYF	TGTGCCAGCATCGCGACTAGCGGGAGAGCCCACGAGCAGTACTTC
11	NA	TRBV28	TRBJ1-1	NA	CASRSQEEAFF	TGTGCCAGCAGGTCCCAGGAAGAAGCTTTCTTT
14	NA	TRBV28	TRBJ2-7	NA	CASSHRRQRYEQYF	TGTGCCAGCAGCCACCGGCGACAGAGGTACGAGCAGTACTTC
13	NA	TRBV7-3	TRBJ2-3	NA	CASSLTYRDTQYF	TGTGCCAGCAGCTTAACGTATAGAGATACGCAGTATTTT
15	TRBD2	TRBV7-2	TRBJ2-7	NA	CASSFSGGKTYEQYF	TGTGCCAGCAGCTTCAGCGGGGGCAAGACCTACGAGCAGTACTTC
14	NA	TRBV30	TRBJ1-2	once	CAWSVRQLLYGYTF	TGTGCCTGGAGTGTACGACAGCTCTTATATGGCTACACCTTC
15	NA	TRBV6-6	TRBJ1-3	NA	CASSYGQQSGNTIYF	TGTGCCAGCAGTTACGGACAGCAGTCTGGAAACACCATATATTTT
15	TRBD2	TRBV7-2	TRBJ2-7	NA	CASSFDRGEFYEQYF	TGTGCCAGCAGCTTTGATCGGGGGGAATTTTACGAGCAGTACTTC
15	NA	TRBV25-1	TRBJ1-3	NA	CASSVPGLGGNTIYF	TGTGCCAGCAGTGTCCCGGGGTTAGGAGGAAACACCATATATTTT
11	NA	TRBV25-1	TRBJ2-1	few	CASSLYNEQFF	TGTGCCAGCAGCCTTTACAATGAGCAGTTCTTC
17	NA	TRBV7-2	TRBJ2-7	NA	CASSKTIQGLHSYEQYF	TGTGCCAGCAGTAAGACGATCCAGGGTCTCCACTCCTACGAGCAGTACTTC
16	NA	TRBV27	TRBJ2-3	NA	CASSLTRVTSTDTQYF	TGTGCCAGCAGTTTAACCCGGGTCACCAGCACAGATACGCAGTATTTT
16	NA	TRBV6-6	TRBJ2-2	NA	CASSYSRRGDTGELFF	TGTGCCAGCAGTTACTCGAGAAGGGGTGACACCGGGGAGCTGTTTTTT
11	NA	TRBV6-5	TRBJ1-3	NA	CASTGGNTIYF	TGTGCCAGCACCGGGGGAAACACCATATATTTT
14	NA	TRBV6-6	TRBJ1-4	NA	CASSYSGTNEKLFF	TGTGCCAGCAGTTACTCGGGCACTAATGAAAAACTGTTTTTT
15	NA	TRBV11-2	TRBJ1-1	few	CASSPLTGLDTEAFF	TGTGCCAGCAGCCCCTTGACCGGGTTGGACACTGAAGCTTTCTTT
15	TRBD2	TRBV5-4	TRBJ2-7	NA	CASSLVAGGTYEQYF	TGTGCCAGCAGCTTGGTTGCGGGAGGGACCTACGAGCAGTACTTC
15	NA	TRBV30	TRBJ1-6	few	CAWNRELHYNSPLHF	TGTGCCTGGAACAGGGAACTCCACTATAATTCACCCCTCCACTTT
19	TRBD1	TRBV27	TRBJ2-4	NA	CASSLSWTGVGAAKNIQYF	TGTGCCAGCAGTTTATCGTGGACAGGGGTGGGGGCGGCCAAAAACATTCAGTACTTC
15	TRBD1	TRBV5-1	TRBJ2-3	NA	CASSFDRGLTDTQYF	TGCGCCAGCAGCTTCGACAGGGGGCTAACAGATACGCAGTATTTT
14	TRBD1	TRBV7-2	TRBJ1-2	NA	CASSDGQGAGGYTF	TGTGCCAGCAGCGATGGACAGGGGGCTGGTGGCTACACCTTC
13	NA	TRBV7-9	TRBJ2-2	NA	CASSSLGPGELFF	TGTGCCAGCAGTTCCTTGGGCCCCGGGGAGCTGTTTTTT
17	TRBD1	TRBV18	TRBJ2-7	few	CASSPFDPGTGIYEQYF	TGTGCCAGCTCACCTTTTGACCCTGGGACAGGGATTTACGAGCAGTACTTC